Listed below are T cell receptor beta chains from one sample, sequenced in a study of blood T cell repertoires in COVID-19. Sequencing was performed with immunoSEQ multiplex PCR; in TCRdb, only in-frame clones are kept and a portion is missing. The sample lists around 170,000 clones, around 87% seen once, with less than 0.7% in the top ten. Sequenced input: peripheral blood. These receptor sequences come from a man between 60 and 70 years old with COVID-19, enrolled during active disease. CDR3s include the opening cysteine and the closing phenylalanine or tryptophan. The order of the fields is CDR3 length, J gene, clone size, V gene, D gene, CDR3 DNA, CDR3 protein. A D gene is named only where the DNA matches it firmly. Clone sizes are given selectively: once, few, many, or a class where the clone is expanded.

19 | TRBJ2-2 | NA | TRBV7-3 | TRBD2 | TGTGCCAGCAGCTTAATCAGGGCTAGCGGGGGGCCCCCGACCGGGGAGCTGTTTTTT | CASSLIRASGGPPTGELFF
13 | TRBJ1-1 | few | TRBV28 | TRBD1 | TGTGCCAGCAGTTTAAAGCCAGGGGGCTGGTCTTTCTTT | CASSLKPGGWSFF
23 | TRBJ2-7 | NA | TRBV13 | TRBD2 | TGTGCCAGCAGCTTATCTGACAGATACGTAACCGGGACTAGCGGGAGGAGAATATACGAGCAGTACTTC | CASSLSDRYVTGTSGRRIYEQYF
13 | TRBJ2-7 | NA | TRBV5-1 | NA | TGCGCCAGCAGCCACGCCAGTTCCTACGAGCAGTACTTC | CASSHASSYEQYF
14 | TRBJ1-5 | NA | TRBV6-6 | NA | TGTGCCAGCAGCTACATGGAGGGCAATCAGCCCCAGCATTTT | CASSYMEGNQPQHF
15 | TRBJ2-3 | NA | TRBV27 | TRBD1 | TGTGCCAGCAGTTTACTGGTCCAGGGGGAAGGTACGCAGTATTTT | CASSLLVQGEGTQYF
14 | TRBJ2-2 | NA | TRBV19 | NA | TGTGCCAGTAGTGTGCAGGCGAACACCGGGGAGCTGTTTTTT | CASSVQANTGELFF
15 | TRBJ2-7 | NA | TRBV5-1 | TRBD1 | TGCGCCAGCTCTGAAACCGGGACAGGCGTCTACGAGCAGTACTTC | CASSETGTGVYEQYF
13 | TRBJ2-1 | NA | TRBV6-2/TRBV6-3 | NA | TGTGCCAGCAGCTCGGACAGCTACAATGAGCAGTTCTTC | CASSSDSYNEQFF
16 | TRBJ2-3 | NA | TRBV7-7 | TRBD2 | TGTGCTAGCAGCTTTCCCCCCGGGGGGGCAGGAGATACGCAGTATTTT | CASSFPPGGAGDTQYF
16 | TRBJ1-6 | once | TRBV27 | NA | TGTGCCAGCAAACCCACCGGACAGCCCGAACAGTCACCCCTCCACTTT | CASKPTGQPEQSPLHF
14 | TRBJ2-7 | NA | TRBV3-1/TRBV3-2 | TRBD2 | TGTGCCAGCAGCCAAGCTAGCGGGAGGTACGAGCAGTACTTC | CASSQASGRYEQYF
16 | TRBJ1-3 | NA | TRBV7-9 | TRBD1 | TGTGCCAGCAGCTCCCGGGACAGGGAGTACGGAAACACCATATATTTT | CASSSRDREYGNTIYF
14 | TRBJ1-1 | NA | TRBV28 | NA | TGTGCCAGCAGCTGGGGAGTTCGGAACACTGAAGCTTTCTTT | CASSWGVRNTEAFF
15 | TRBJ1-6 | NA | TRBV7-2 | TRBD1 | TGTGCCAGCAGCTTAAGGGACAGGACATTCTCACCCCTCCACTTT | CASSLRDRTFSPLHF
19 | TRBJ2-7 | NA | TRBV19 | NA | TGTGCCAGTAGTATAGGGCTCCCCGCGACAGAGATACCACTATACGAGCAGTACTTC | CASSIGLPATEIPLYEQYF
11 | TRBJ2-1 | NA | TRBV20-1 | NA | TGCAGTGCTAGAGATCAGGCCCGTCAGGTCTTC | CSARDQARQVF
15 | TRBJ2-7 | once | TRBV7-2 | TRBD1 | TGTGCCAGCAGCCAAACAGGGGGTTACTCCTACGAGCAGTACTTC | CASSQTGGYSYEQYF
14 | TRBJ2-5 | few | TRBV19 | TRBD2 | TGTGCCAGTACCGGGACTAGCGGGGGTGGGACCCAGTACTTC | CASTGTSGGGTQYF
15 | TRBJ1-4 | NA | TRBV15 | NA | TGTGCCACCAGCAGAGACAAACAGCAAAATGAAAAACTGTTTTTT | CATSRDKQQNEKLFF
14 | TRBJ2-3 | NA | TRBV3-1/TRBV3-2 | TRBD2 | TGTGCCAGCAGCCAAGCTAGCGGGGGAGATACGCAGTATTTT | CASSQASGGDTQYF
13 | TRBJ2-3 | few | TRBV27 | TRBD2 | TGTGCCAGCAGCCTCAATAGACTAGCTACGCAGTATTTT | CASSLNRLATQYF
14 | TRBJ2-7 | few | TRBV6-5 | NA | TGTGCCAGCAGTTACCTAACAGGTCGCAGCGAGCAGTACTTC | CASSYLTGRSEQYF
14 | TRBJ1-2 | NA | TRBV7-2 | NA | TGTGCCAGCAGCTCCTCCTCGGGGTCGGATGGCTACACCTTC | CASSSSSGSDGYTF
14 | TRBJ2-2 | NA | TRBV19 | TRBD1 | TGTGCCAGTAGGGACAGGAGCCCCACCGGGGAGCTGTTTTTT | CASRDRSPTGELFF
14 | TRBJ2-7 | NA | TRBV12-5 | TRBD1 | TGTGCTAGTGGTTTCGGACAGGGGACGGTCGAGCAGTACTTC | CASGFGQGTVEQYF
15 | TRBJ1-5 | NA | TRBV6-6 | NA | TGTGCCAGCAGTACCCACAGGGCTGGCAATCAGCCCCAGCATTTT | CASSTHRAGNQPQHF
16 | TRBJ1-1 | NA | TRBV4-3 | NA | TGCGCCAGCAGCCAAGAAATACAGGGCGTGAACACTGAAGCTTTCTTT | CASSQEIQGVNTEAFF
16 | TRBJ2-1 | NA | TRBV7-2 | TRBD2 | TGTGCCAGCAGCTTAGGGACACGAAGGGACTACTCAGGGCAGTTCTTC | CASSLGTRRDYSGQFF
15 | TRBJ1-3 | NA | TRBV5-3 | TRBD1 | TGTGCCAGAAGCTCGAGGGGGCGAGCTGGAAACACCATATATTTT | CARSSRGRAGNTIYF
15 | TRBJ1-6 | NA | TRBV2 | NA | TGTGCCAGCACTCCCATGGGAGCACTAAATTCACCCCTCCACTTT | CASTPMGALNSPLHF
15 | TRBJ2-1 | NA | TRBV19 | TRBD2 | TGTGCCAGTAGTATAAGCGCGGGAGTCCACAATGAGCAGTTCTTC | CASSISAGVHNEQFF
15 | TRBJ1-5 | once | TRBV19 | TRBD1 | TGTGCCAGTAGGGCGACAGGGTATAGCAATCAGCCCCAGCATTTT | CASRATGYSNQPQHF
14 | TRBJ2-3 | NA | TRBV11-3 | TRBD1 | TGTGCCAGCAGCGCCGACAGGGGTGCAGATACGCAGTATTTT | CASSADRGADTQYF
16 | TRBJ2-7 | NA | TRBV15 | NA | TGTGCCACCAGCAGAGACCCAACTGCGAGCTCCTACGAGCAGTACTTC | CATSRDPTASSYEQYF
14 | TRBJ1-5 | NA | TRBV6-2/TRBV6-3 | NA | TGTGCCAGCAGTTCCACCCAGGGTGGCCAGCCCCAGCATTTT | CASSSTQGGQPQHF
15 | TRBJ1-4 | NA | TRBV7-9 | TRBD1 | TGTGCCAGCAGCAGAGGGACAGGGATTAATGAAAAACTGTTTTTT | CASSRGTGINEKLFF
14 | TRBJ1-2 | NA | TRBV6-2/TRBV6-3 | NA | TGTGCCAGCAGTTACTCGATGGAGGGAGGTGGCTACACCTTC | CASSYSMEGGGYTF
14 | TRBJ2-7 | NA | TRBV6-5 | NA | TGTGCCAGCAGTTACGACAGATCCCGCTACGAGCAGTACTTC | CASSYDRSRYEQYF
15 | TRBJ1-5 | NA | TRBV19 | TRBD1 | TGTGCCAGTAGTATATTGGAGCAGGGGGGTCAGCCCCAGCATTTT | CASSILEQGGQPQHF
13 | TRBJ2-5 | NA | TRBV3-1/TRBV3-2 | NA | TGTGCCAGCGGGGGGACTTCAAAAGAGACCCAGTACTTC | CASGGTSKETQYF
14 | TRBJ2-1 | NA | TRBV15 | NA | TGTGCCACCAGCAGAGAACTAGTTAACAATGAGCAGTTCTTC | CATSRELVNNEQFF
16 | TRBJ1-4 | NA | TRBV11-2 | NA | TGTGCCAGCAGCTTAGATCATCAGGTCCATAATGAAAAACTGTTTTTT | CASSLDHQVHNEKLFF
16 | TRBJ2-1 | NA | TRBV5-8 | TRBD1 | TGTGCCAGCAGCTTATCTGGGACAGGGGGATACAATGAGCAGTTCTTC | CASSLSGTGGYNEQFF
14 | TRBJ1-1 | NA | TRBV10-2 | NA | TGCGCCAGCAGAGTGCAGGGTGGGGACACTGAAGCTTTCTTT | CASRVQGGDTEAFF
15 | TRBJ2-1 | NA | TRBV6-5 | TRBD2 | TGTGCCAGCAGTTACGGACTAGCGAAGAACAATGAGCAGTTCTTC | CASSYGLAKNNEQFF
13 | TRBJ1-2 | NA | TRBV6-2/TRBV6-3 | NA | TGTGCCAGCAGTTCCAGGGGAGACAATGGCTACACCTTC | CASSSRGDNGYTF
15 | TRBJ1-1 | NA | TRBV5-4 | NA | TGTGCCAGCAGCCTAGGGGGTGTTGTGAACACTGAAGCTTTCTTT | CASSLGGVVNTEAFF
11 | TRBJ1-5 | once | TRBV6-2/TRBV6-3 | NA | TGTGCCAGCAGCGCCATGGTAGACCAGCATTTT | CASSAMVDQHF
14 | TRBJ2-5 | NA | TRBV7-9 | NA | TGTGCCAGCAGCTCGAGGACAGCGGCTGAGACCCAGTACTTC | CASSSRTAAETQYF